The clone carrying this TCR beta chain was counted many times. No antigen is known for it. Germline-derived CDR1 and CDR2 are SGHTA and FQGNSA. Trimming removed 3 bases from V and 5 bases from J, with 17 bases in between. The CDR3 runs 15 residues. The data are from a study of T cell repertoires in cytomegalovirus infection. Study observations and caveats: The study found HLA-C-restricted CMV-specific TCR beta clonotypes dominating the ex vivo response.

TCRdb ran MiXCR on the reads and lists one entry per CDR3 protein. Of tens of thousands of distinct CDR3 sequences listed, approximately 3.6% are singletons. Input material: PBMCs. The sequence was collected from a human donor in good health (CMV status not recorded). Some clones in this sample may be carry-over from other donors' samples. The rearrangement joins TRBV7-2 to TRBJ2-7; D is uncertain. The CDR3 DNA reads as TGTGCCAGCAGCTTGGTCCCGGGTAACCGAAACGAGCAGTACTTC. The encoded protein is CASSLVPGNRNEQYF.